This T cell receptor beta chain was sequenced for a study of beta chain features in type 1 diabetes. Across the study: When patients were set against healthy donors, age, gender and cell yields were similar. Study-level results: Patients showed naive, central memory and Treg TCRB repertoires that appeared more similar than those of healthy donors. When Type 1 diabetes patients were examined, their TCRB CDR3s proved moderately but significantly shorter in all four CD4+ subsets.

The CDR3 covers 12 residues. V was clipped by 8 bases and J by 2 bases; unmatched bases: 2. Germline values: CDR1 MNHNY, CDR2 SVGAGI (reference sequence). Reverse transcription of all isolated RNA meant that expressed TCRB transcripts were sequenced. TCRdb's table, derived via immunoSEQ multiplex PCR, lists solely in-frame clones and lacks some. The sample consists of some 140,000 clones, roughly 10% of them appearing once. Remarks on this clone: The antigen is undetermined.

The single heparinised draw taken from each donor contained about 100 mL of blood on average. The chain employs TRBV6-6 and TRBJ1-1; 7 nucleotides line up with TRBD1. This TCR was recovered from a man younger than 40 with type 1 diabetes. The sequencing input was central memory CD4+ T cells from blood. The CDR3 sequence: CASGQVNTEAFF. The CDR3 DNA is TGTGCCAGCGGACAGGTTAACACTGAAGCTTTCTTT.